This T cell receptor (beta chain) originates from a study of regulatory T cells. Study-level results: In CD3G deficiency, regulatory T cells had lower Shannon diversity than autologous conventional CD4+ and control regulatory cells. Unique productive TRB reads were about tenfold lower in patient Treg samples than controls. Regulatory T cells showed the strongest V-J pair restriction and V/J gene skewing among patient repertoires.

The germline CDR1 and CDR2 sequences are SGHRS and YFSETQ. Unmatched junction bases numbered 6, after V lost 7 bases and J lost 2 bases. The CDR3 runs to 14 residues. Points on this clone: Its antigen is undetermined.

The PCR used 52 TRBV and 13 TRBJ primers. The protocol was immunoSEQ multiplex PCR, while the TCRdb copy is restricted to in-frame clones and leaves out a portion. The data show under 4,000 clones, with around 94% seen just once and about 3.2% held by the top ten. Regulatory (CD25-high CD127-low) and conventional (CD25-low CD127-high) CD4+ T cells were sorted separately. This chain joins TRBV5-1 and TRBJ1-2, with TRBD1 matching 9 bases. This clonotype originated in a person aged 18-30 years with CD3G deficiency. Material: CD4+ Tregs sorted from blood. Here the CDR3 DNA reads TGCGCCAGCTCGGAAGGGACAGGGAACTATGGCTACACCTTC. Residues: CASSEGTGNYGYTF.